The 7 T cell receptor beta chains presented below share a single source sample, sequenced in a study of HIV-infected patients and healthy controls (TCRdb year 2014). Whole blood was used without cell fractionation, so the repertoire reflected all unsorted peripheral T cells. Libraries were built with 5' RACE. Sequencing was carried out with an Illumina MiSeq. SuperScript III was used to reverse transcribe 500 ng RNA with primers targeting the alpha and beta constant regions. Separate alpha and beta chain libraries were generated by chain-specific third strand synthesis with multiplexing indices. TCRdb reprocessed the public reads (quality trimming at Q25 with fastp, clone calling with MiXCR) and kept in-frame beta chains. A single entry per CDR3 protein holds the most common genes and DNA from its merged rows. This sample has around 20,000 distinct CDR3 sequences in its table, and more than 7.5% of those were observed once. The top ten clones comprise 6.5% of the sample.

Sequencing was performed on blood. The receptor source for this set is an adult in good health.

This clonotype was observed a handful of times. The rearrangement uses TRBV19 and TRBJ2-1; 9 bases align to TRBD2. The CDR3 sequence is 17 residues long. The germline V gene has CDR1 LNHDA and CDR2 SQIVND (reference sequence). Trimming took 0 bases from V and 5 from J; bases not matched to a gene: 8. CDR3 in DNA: TGTGCCAGTAGTATAGATCGATCTAGCGGGAAAGACAATGAGCAGTTCTTC. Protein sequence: CASSIDRSSGKDNEQFF. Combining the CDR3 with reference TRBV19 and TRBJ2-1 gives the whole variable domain DGGITQSPKYLFRKEGQNVTLSCEQNLNHDAMYWYRQDPGQGLRLIYYSQIVNDFQKGDIAEGYSVSREKKESFPLTVTSAQKNPTAFYLCASSIDRSSGKDNEQFFGPGTRLTVL.

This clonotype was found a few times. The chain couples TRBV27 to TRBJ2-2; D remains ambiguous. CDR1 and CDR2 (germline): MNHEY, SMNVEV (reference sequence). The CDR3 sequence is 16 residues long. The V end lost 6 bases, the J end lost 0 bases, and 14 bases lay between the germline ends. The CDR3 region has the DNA TGTGCCAGCAGCCGTCTTGGCAGCGCGAACACCGGGGAGCTGTTTTTT. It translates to CASSRLGSANTGELFF.

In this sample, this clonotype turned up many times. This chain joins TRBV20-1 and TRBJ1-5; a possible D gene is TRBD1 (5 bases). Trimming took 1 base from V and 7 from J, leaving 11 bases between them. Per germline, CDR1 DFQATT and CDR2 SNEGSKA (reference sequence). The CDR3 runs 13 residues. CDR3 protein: CSARGGAVQPQHF. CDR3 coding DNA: TGCAGTGCTAGAGGTGGGGCGGTCCAGCCCCAGCATTTT.

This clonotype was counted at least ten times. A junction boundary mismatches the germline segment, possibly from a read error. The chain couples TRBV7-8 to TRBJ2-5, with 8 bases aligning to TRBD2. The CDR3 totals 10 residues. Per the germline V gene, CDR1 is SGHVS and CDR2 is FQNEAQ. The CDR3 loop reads CSTSEETQYF. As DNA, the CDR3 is TGCTCGACTAGCGAGGAGACCCAGTACTTC.

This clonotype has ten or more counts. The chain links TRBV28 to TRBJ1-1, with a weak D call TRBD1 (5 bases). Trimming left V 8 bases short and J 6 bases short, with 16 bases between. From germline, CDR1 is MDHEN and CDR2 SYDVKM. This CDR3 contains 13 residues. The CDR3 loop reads CASYEGRGSEAFF. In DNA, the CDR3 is TGTGCCAGCTATGAGGGGCGCGGATCTGAAGCTTTCTTT. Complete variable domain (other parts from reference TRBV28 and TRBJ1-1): DVKVTQSSRYLVKRTGEKVFLECVQDMDHENMFWYRQDPGLGLRLIYFSYDVKMKEKGDIPEGYSVSREKKERFSLILESASTNQTSMYLCASYEGRGSEAFFGQGTRLTVV.

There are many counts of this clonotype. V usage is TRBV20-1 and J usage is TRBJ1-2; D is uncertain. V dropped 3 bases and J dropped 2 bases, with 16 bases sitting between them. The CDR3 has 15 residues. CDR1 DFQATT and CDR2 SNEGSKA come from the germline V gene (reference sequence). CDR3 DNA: TGCAGTGCTAGGCCCCCAACGATGACAAACTATGGCTACACCTTC. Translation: CSARPPTMTNYGYTF.

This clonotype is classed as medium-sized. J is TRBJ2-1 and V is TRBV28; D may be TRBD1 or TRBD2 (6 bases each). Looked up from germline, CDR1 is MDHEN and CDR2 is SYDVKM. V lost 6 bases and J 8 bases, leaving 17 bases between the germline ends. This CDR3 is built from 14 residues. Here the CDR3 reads CASSISGASDEQFF. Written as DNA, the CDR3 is TGTGCCAGCAGCATATCGGGGGCCAGCGATGAGCAGTTCTTC.